The 17 T cell receptor beta chains below all came from one sample that was sequenced in a study of T-cell memory formation after mild COVID-19. In TCRdb, the 5' RACE reads were re-called with MiXCR into one record per CDR3 protein. The sample holds over 400,000 distinct CDR3 sequences, 23% seen once. Sequencing was done on a sample of PBMCs or a T cell subset sorted from them (not recorded which). The receptors shown here come from an adult woman who had mild COVID-19 (a few samples of this study predate the infection). Cell type and time point are not known.

In its sample, this clonotype was seen a few times. The J gene is TRBJ2-2, the V gene TRBV5-1; D gene unclear. Per the germline V gene, CDR1 is SGHRS and CDR2 is YFSETQ. This CDR3 spans 15 amino acids. V lost 0 bases and J 7 bases, leaving 13 bases between the germline ends. As DNA, the CDR3 is TGCGCCAGCAGCTTGGTTCCCCCGACCAACGGGGAGCTGTTTTTT. This translates into CASSLVPPTNGELFF.

The rearrangement links TRBV5-1 to TRBJ2-7, with a weak D call TRBD2 (5 bases). Trimming stripped 0 bases from V and 7 bases from J, with 11 bases between. The V gene's germline CDR1 is SGHRS and CDR2 YFSETQ. This CDR3 comprises 13 residues. The DNA for the CDR3 is TGCGCCAGCAGCTTGGTTCTAGCTGAAGAGCAGTACTTC. Translated: CASSLVLAEEQYF.

This clonotype turned up a few times. The chain recombines TRBV7-2 with TRBJ2-5; D is unclear. The germline gives CDR1 SGHTA, CDR2 FQGNSA. V lost 1 base and J lost 5, with 8 bases in between. The CDR3 spans 13 residues. CDR3 sequence: CASSLGMAETQYF. CDR3 nucleotides: TGTGCCAGCAGCTTAGGGATGGCGGAGACCCAGTACTTC.

The sample holds a few counts of this clonotype. J is TRBJ2-2 and V is TRBV29-1; D is unresolved. From germline, CDR1 is SQVTM and CDR2 ANQGSEA. Trimming took off 5 bases at V and 7 bases at J, with 11 bases between the two ends. The CDR3 contains 12 residues. CDR3 loop: CSVSGMGGELFF. Written as DNA, the CDR3 is TGCAGCGTTTCTGGTATGGGCGGGGAGCTGTTTTTT.

This rearrangement joins TRBV12-3 or TRBV12-4 to TRBJ1-6, with 7 nucleotides matching TRBD1. The V and J ends lost 5 bases and 4 bases, in that order; junction bases with no gene match: 2. The CDR3 is 14 amino acids. The CDR3 here is CASSVGQYNSPLHF. In nucleotides, the CDR3 is TGTGCCAGCAGTGTGGGACAGTATAATTCACCCCTCCACTTT.

The J gene is TRBJ1-1, the V gene TRBV20-1; 7 bases line up with TRBD1. With 6 bases clipped from V and 7 bases from J, the junction kept 17 bases outside the gene matches. The CDR3 contains 15 residues. CDR1 is DFQATT and CDR2 is SNEGSKA in the germline V gene (reference sequence). In nucleotides, the CDR3 is TGCAGTGCCGTATTTCAGACAGGGACAAGGGGTGAAGCTTTCTTT. Protein product: CSAVFQTGTRGEAFF.

With regard to this clonotype: A much more abundant neighbour one base away suggests this may be a read error. The V and J genes are TRBV29-1 and TRBJ1-1; D uncertain. CDR3 length equals 11 residues. Germline CDR1 SQVTM, CDR2 ANQGSEA. The V gene lost 3 bases and the J gene lost 3 bases, with 5 bases spanning the gap. CDR3 sequence reads: CSVDWDTEAFF. The CDR3 DNA is TGCAGCGTTGATTGGGACACTGAAGCTTTCTTT.

A few counts support this clonotype. The rearrangement joins TRBV27 to TRBJ2-7, with D uncertain. The CDR3 has 13 residues. V lost 3 bases to trimming and J lost 1 base, with 7 bases between them. CDR1 is MNHEY, CDR2 SMNVEV, per germline (reference sequence). For the CDR3, the DNA is TGTGCCAGCAGTTTTGTTGGATCCTACGAGCAGTACTTC. It specifies CASSFVGSYEQYF.

The rearrangement joins TRBV12-3 or TRBV12-4 to TRBJ2-5; D remains ambiguous. The V end lost 5 bases, the J end lost 5 bases, and 12 bases lay between the germline ends. This CDR3 is 13 amino acids long. The CDR3 bases are TGTGCCAGCAGTATCCCCGGTGCGGAGACCCAGTACTTC. This encodes CASSIPGAETQYF.

The chain is built from TRBV5-6 and TRBJ2-7; possible D gene TRBD1, 6 bases. V was trimmed by 0 bases and J by 0 bases, leaving 16 bases between them. This CDR3 has 17 residues. Germline values: CDR1 SGHDT, CDR2 YYEEEE. CDR3 region: CASSLGVWDKGSYEQYF. The CDR3 DNA sequence: TGTGCCAGCAGCTTGGGCGTTTGGGACAAGGGCTCCTACGAGCAGTACTTC.

This clonotype was picked up a small number of times. Here the CDR3 reads CASSLGTLTPLHF. In nucleotides, the CDR3 is TGTGCCAGCAGCCTCGGGACATTAACACCCCTCCACTTT. The J gene is TRBJ1-6, the V gene TRBV7-8; TRBD1 might be the D (6 bases). The V and J ends lost 5 bases and 11 bases respectively, with 13 bases between them. Germline loops: CDR1 SGHVS, CDR2 FQNEAQ. The CDR3 length is 13 residues.

This clonotype was seen only a few times. CDR3 DNA sequence: TGCGCCAGCAGCCGGGGGACTGCCCAAGAGACCCAGTACTTC. Translating gives CASSRGTAQETQYF. The V and J genes are TRBV5-1 and TRBJ2-5, with D perhaps matching TRBD2 (6 bases). This CDR3 is built from 14 residues. With 4 bases removed from V and 1 base from J, the gap between germline ends came to 11 bases. Germline CDR1 and CDR2: SGHRS and YFSETQ. Drawing the rest from reference TRBV5-1 and TRBJ2-5, the complete variable domain is KAGVTQTPRYLIKTRGQQVTLSCSPISGHRSVSWYQQTPGQGLQFLFEYFSETQRNKGNFPGRFSGRQFSNSRSEMNVSTLELGDSALYLCASSRGTAQETQYFGPGTRLLVL.

This clonotype was detected once. J is TRBJ2-7 and V is TRBV5-1; 11 positions agree with TRBD1. The CDR3 runs 14 residues. J gave up 3 bases and V 7 bases, and 6 bases lay outside the gene matches. Germline V gene data show CDR1 as SGHRS and CDR2 as YFSETQ. This CDR3 is CASGPGTGGYEQYF. The DNA for the CDR3 is TGCGCCAGCGGTCCGGGGACAGGGGGCTACGAGCAGTACTTC.

V gene TRBV6-2 or TRBV6-3 combines with J gene TRBJ2-3; 8 bases line up with TRBD2. Unmatched junction bases numbered 8, after V lost 7 bases and J lost 5 bases. In germline, CDR1 is MNHEY, CDR2 SVGEGT. There are 14 residues in the CDR3. The CDR3 DNA reads as TGTGCCAGCACCGACAGCGGGAGAGGAGATACGCAGTATTTT. Residues: CASTDSGRGDTQYF.

The gene calls are TRBV12-3 or TRBV12-4 and TRBJ1-3; D unclear. The V end lost 6 bases, the J end lost 4 bases, and 10 bases lay between the germline ends. The CDR3 consists of 13 residues. The CDR3 DNA follows: TGTGCCAGCAGCTGGGGAATGGGAAACACCATATATTTT. It yields the protein CASSWGMGNTIYF.

This clonotype was seen a handful of times. The chain carries TRBV29-1 and TRBJ1-1; no firm D call. Trimming took off 7 bases at V and 5 bases at J, with 8 bases between the two ends. Germline-derived CDR1 and CDR2 are SQVTM and ANQGSEA. This CDR3 is 10 amino acids long. The CDR3: CSGVATEAFF. The CDR3 DNA is TGCAGCGGGGTGGCGACTGAAGCTTTCTTT.

The rearrangement joins TRBV30 to TRBJ2-1, with 9 nucleotides matching TRBD2. The CDR3 spans 13 residues. CDR1 is GTSNPN, CDR2 SVGIG, per germline (reference sequence). V shed 4 bases and J 7 bases; nucleotides not matched to a gene: 5. DNA for the CDR3: TGTGCCTGGATTTCCCTAGCGGGGAATGAGCAGTTCTTC. Its protein product is CAWISLAGNEQFF.